Here is one T cell receptor beta chain with its context. These data come from a study of blood T cell repertoires in COVID-19. In the study overall: Sample material is recorded as cDNA or gDNA derived from T cells, B-cell-depleted T cells, or PBMCs.

Assay used: immunoSEQ multiplex PCR; TCRdb lists only in-frame clones, some missing. The repertoire holds 110,000 to 150,000 clones, about 80% seen once, with around 8% in the top ten. V gave up 10 bases and J gave up 0 bases, with 10 bases separating them. CDR3 length: 13 residues. Germline V gene sequence: CDR1 LGHDT, CDR2 YNNKEL (reference sequence). The TCR comes from a human donor in a cohort sampled during active COVID-19. Sequencing was performed on peripheral blood. The V gene is TRBV3-1 (or the pseudogene TRBV3-2), the J gene TRBJ2-1, with D tentatively TRBD2 (5 bases). This chain's CDR3 is CATRRGSYNEQFF. CDR3 bases: TGTGCCACCCGTCGGGGCTCCTACAATGAGCAGTTCTTC.